The sequence of this T cell receptor (beta chain) was determined in a study of resident and recirculating memory T cells in vitiligo. Turning to the study itself: Genomic DNA was extracted from whole homogenized samples, with no cell sorting.

Sequenced by immunoSEQ multiplex PCR; TCRdb stores in-frame clones only, minus some. The sample carries tens of thousands of clones, about 90% recorded once. J was trimmed by 2 bases and V by 1 base; bases with no gene match: 1. This CDR3 spans 16 amino acids. CDR1 and CDR2 from the germline V gene are SEHNR and FQNEAQ (reference sequence). The chain carries TRBV7-9 and TRBJ2-5, with 13 bases aligning to TRBD2. This TCR was recovered from a male donor with vitiligo. Sequenced material: blood. CDR3 loop: CASSLGTSGGQETQYF. DNA for the CDR3: TGTGCCAGCAGCTTAGGGACTAGCGGGGGTCAAGAGACCCAGTACTTC.